This T cell receptor beta chain emerged from a study of PD-1 blockade in mismatch repair-deficient tumors. Across the study: Patients had approximately 12 mismatch repair-deficient cancer types, all previously treated and progressing. The study's findings and limits: After pembrolizumab, tumor-resident clones rose rapidly, then generally contracted before radiologic responses.

Worth noting for this clone: Its antigen is still unknown.

All patients were mismatch repair deficient, assessed by either PCR or immunohistochemistry. The TCR-sequenced patients were three responders to pembrolizumab. Trimming left V 5 bases short and J 1 base short, with 11 bases between. CDR3 length: 14 residues. Germline CDR1 MNHNS, CDR2 SASEGT. Sequencing used immunoSEQ multiplex PCR; TCRdb keeps in-frame clones, though not all of them. The data contain roughly 40,000 clones, about 88% of them singletons. The chain carries TRBV6-1 and TRBJ1-1; D is perhaps TRBD1 (6 bases). This receptor was obtained from an adult with mismatch repair-deficient cancer. The sequencing used peripheral blood, collected approximately 78 weeks after starting pembrolizumab. The CDR3 region has the DNA TGTGCCAGCAGTAGAACAGGGACGAACACTGAAGCTTTCTTT. Translated: CASSRTGTNTEAFF.